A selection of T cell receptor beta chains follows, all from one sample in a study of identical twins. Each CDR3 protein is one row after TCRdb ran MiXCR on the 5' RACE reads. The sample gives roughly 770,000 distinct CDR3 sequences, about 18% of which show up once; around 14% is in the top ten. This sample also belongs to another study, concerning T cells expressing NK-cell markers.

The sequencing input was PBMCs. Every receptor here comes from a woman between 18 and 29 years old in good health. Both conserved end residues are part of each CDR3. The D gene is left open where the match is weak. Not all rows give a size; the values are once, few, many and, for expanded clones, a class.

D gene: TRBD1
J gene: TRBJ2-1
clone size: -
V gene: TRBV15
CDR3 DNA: TGTGCCACCAGCGCCCGACAGGGCTACAATGAGCAGTTCTTC
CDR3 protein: CATSARQGYNEQFF

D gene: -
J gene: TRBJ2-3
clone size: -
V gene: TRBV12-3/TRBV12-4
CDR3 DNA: TGTGCCAGCAGTTTCGGGTTTCGTGATACGCAGTATTTT
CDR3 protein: CASSFGFRDTQYF

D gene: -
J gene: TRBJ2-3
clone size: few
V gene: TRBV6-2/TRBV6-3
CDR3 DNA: TGTGCCAGCAATCGATTCCCCACAGATACGCAGTATTTT
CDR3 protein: CASNRFPTDTQYF

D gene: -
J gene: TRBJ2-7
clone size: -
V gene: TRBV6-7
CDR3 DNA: TGTGCCAGCACCGCGACCCGACATGACGAGCAGTACTTC
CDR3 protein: CASTATRHDEQYF

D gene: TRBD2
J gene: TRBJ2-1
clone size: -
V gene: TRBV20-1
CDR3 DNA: TGCAGTGCCGGGACTAGCGGGAGATTCGGCAATGAGCAGTTCTTC
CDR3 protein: CSAGTSGRFGNEQFF

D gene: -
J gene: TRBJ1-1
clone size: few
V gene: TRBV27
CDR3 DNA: TGTGCCAGCAGTTTTGTCGCAGGGAACACTGAAGCTTTCTTT
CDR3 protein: CASSFVAGNTEAFF

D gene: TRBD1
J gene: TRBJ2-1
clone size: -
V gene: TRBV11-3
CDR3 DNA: TGTGCCAGCAGCCGCCGGGACAGGGAAGAGCAGTTCTTC
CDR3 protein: CASSRRDREEQFF

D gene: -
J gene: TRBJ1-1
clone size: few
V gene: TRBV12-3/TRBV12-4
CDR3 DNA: TGTGCCAGCAGTTTCCGGGACATCTCTGCTTTCTTT
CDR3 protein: CASSFRDISAFF

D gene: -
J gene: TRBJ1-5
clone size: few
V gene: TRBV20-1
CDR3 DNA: TGCAGTGCTAGACTCGGAGGGAATCAGCCCCAGCATTTT
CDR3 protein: CSARLGGNQPQHF

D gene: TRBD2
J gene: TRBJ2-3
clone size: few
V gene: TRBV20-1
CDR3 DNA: TGCAGTGCTTTCGGGACTAGCGGGGCCACAGATACGCAGTATTTT
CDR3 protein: CSAFGTSGATDTQYF

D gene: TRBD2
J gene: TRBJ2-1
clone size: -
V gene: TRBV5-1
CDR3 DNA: TGCGCCAGCAGCCTGAATAGCGGGAATGAGCAGTTCTTC
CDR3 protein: CASSLNSGNEQFF

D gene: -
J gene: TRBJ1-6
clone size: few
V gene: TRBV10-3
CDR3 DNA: TGTGCCATCAGTGAAAGGCAGGGTGGTTCACCCCTCCACTTT
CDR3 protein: CAISERQGGSPLHF

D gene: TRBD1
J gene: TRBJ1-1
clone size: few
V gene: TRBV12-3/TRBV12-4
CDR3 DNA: TGTGCCAGCAGTTACTCCGGGACAGGGGCCGTCGCTTTCTTT
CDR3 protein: CASSYSGTGAVAFF

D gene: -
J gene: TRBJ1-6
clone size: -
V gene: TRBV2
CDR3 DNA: TGTGCCAGCACGGCAGGGCCTAATTCACCCCTCCACTTT
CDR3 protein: CASTAGPNSPLHF

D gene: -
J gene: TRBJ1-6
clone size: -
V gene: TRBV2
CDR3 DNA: TGTGCCAGCAGTGAGGGGGGTAATTCACCCCTCCACTTT
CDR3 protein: CASSEGGNSPLHF

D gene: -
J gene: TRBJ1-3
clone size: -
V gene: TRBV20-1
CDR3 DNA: TGCAGTGCTTTCTCTGTTGACGGATCTGGAAACACCATATATTTT
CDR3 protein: CSAFSVDGSGNTIYF

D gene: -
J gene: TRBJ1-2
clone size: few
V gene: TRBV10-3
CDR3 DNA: TGTGCCATCAGTGAGTCGTCGGGGGCGAGATATGGCTACACCTTC
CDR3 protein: CAISESSGARYGYTF

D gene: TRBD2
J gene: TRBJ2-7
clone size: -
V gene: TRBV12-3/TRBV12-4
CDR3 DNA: TGTGCCACTCAGCGGGGGGGCACCTACGAGCAGTACTTC
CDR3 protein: CATQRGGTYEQYF

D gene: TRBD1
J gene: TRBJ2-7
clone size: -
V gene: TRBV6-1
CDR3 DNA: TGTGCCAGCAGTCAACAGACAGGGGCCTACGAGCAGTACTTC
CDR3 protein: CASSQQTGAYEQYF

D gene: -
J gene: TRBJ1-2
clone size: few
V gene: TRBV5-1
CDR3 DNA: TGCGCCAGCAGCTTGGCCTCTAGCTCCTCTAACTATGGCTACACCTTC
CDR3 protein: CASSLASSSSNYGYTF

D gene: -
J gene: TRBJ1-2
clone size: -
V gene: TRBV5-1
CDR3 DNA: TGCGCCAGCAGCTTGGATCGGACCGGGCGCCTTAACTATGGCTACACCTTC
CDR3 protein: CASSLDRTGRLNYGYTF

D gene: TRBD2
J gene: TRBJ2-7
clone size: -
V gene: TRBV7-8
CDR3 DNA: TGTGCCTGCAAACCGGGGGTAGCGGGGACCTACGAGCAGTACTTC
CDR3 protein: CACKPGVAGTYEQYF

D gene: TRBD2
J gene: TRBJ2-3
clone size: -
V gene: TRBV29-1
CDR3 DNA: TGCAGCGGATTCGGGACTAGCGGAGGAGATACGCAGTATTTT
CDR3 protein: CSGFGTSGGDTQYF

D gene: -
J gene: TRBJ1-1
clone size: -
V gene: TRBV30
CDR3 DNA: TGTGCCTGGAGTTGGGTTGGGGTAGCTTTCTTT
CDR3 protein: CAWSWVGVAFF

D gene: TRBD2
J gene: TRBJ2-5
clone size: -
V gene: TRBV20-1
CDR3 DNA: TGCAGTGCTAGAGATCCAGCGGGAGGGCCGGAGACCCAGTACTTC
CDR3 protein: CSARDPAGGPETQYF

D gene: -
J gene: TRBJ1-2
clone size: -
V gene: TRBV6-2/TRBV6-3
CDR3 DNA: TGTGCCAGCAGTTACCAGAACTATGGCTACACCTTC
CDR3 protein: CASSYQNYGYTF

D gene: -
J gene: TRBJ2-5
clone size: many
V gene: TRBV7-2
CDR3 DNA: TGTGCCAGCAGCTCTACGGGCTACAGGGAGACCCAGTACTTC
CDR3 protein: CASSSTGYRETQYF

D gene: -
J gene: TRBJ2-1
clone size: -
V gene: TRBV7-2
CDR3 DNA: TGTGCCAGCAGCCCTCGACCCGTTTCCGATGAGCAGTTCTTC
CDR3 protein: CASSPRPVSDEQFF

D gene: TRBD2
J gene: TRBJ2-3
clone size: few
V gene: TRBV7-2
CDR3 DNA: TGTGCCAGCATCACAGGAGCGGGAGTTGGTACGCAGTATTTT
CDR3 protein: CASITGAGVGTQYF

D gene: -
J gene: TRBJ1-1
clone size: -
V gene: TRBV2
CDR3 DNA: TGTGCCAGCAGTGAAGACAGGGCTGCTGAAGCTTTCTTT
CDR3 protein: CASSEDRAAEAFF

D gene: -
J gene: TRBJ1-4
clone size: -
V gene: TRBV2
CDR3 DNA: TGTGCCAGCAGTGAAGCGGGGAGGGTTGGTGAAAAACTGTTTTTT
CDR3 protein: CASSEAGRVGEKLFF

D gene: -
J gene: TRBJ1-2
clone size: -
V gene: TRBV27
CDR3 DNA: TGTGCCAGCAGTTTTAACAGGGCAAATGGCTACACCTTC
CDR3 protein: CASSFNRANGYTF

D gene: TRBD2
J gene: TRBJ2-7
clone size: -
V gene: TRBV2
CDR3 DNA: TGTGCCAGCAGTCGGAGTAGCGGGAACGGCTACGAGCAGTACTTC
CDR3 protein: CASSRSSGNGYEQYF

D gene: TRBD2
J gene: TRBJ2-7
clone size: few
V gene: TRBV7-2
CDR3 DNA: TGTGCCAGCAGCACAAGGACTAGCGAGCAGTACTTC
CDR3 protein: CASSTRTSEQYF

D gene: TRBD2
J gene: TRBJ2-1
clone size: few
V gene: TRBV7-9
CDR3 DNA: TGTGCCAGCAGCACATGGACTAGCGGGAATTTTGAGCAGTTCTTC
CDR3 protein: CASSTWTSGNFEQFF

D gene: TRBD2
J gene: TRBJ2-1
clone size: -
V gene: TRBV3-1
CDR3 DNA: TGTGCCAGCAGCCAAGCGGCGGGAGTGGATAAGCAGTTCTTC
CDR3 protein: CASSQAAGVDKQFF

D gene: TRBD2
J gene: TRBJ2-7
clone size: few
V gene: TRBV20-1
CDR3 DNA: TGCAGTGCTAGAGAGGGCTGGGGGGGGTACGAGCAGTACTTC
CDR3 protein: CSAREGWGGYEQYF

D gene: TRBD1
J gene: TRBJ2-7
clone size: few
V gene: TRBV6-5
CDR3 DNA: TGTGCCAGCAGTTACGGGACAGGGGCCGAGCAGTACTTC
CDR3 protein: CASSYGTGAEQYF

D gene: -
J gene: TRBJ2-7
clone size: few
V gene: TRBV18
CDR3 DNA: TGTGCCAGCTCACCCGGGGAGAGGAGCTCCTACGAGCAGTACTTC
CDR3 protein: CASSPGERSSYEQYF

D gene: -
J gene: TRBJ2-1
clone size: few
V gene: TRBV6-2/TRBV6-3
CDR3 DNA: TGTGCCAGCAAAGGGAACTCCTACAATGAGCAGTTCTTC
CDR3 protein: CASKGNSYNEQFF

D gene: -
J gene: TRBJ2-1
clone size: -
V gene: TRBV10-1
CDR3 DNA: TGCGCCAGCAGTGAGACAGCTCCATACAATGAGCAGTTCTTC
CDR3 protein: CASSETAPYNEQFF

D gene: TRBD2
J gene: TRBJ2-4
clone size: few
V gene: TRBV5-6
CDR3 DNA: TGTGCCAGCAGATTAGGGCGGGAGGACATTCAGTACTTC
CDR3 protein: CASRLGREDIQYF

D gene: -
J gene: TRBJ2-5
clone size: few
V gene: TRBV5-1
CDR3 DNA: TGCGCCAGCAGCCCTCTAGCGTTACCTGTCGAGACCCAGTACTTC
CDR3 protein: CASSPLALPVETQYF

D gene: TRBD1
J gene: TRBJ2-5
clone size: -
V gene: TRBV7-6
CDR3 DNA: TGTGCCAGCAGCCCTGGGACAGGGGGCTGGGAGACCCAGTACTTC
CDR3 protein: CASSPGTGGWETQYF

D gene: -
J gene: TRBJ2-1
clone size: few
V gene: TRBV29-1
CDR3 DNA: TGCAGCGTTGAAGGGGGGGCCAAGGGTGGAACAAGCTCCTACAATGAGCAGTTCTTC
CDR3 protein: CSVEGGAKGGTSSYNEQFF